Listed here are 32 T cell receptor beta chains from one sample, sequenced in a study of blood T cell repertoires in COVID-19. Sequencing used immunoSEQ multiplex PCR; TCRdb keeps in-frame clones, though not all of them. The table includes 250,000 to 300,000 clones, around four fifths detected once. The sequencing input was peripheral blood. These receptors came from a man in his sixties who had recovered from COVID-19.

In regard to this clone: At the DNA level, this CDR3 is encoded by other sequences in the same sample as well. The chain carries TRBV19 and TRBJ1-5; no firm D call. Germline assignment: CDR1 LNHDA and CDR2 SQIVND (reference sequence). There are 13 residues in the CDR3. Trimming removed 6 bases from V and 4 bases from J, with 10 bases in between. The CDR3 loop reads CASSSESNQPQHF. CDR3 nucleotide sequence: TGTGCCAGTAGCTCCGAGTCGAATCAGCCCCAGCATTTT.

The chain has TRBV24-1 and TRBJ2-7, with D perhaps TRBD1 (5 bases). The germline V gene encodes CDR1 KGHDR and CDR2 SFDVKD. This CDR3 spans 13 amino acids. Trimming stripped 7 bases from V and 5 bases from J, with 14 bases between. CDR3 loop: CATRRQGGHEQYF. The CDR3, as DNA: TGTGCCACCAGGAGGCAGGGTGGCCACGAGCAGTACTTC.

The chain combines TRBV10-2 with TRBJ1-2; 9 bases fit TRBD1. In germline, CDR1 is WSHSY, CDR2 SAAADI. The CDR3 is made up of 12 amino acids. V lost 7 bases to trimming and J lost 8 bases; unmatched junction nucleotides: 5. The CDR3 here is CASTRTGGGYTF. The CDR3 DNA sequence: TGCGCCAGCACCAGAACAGGGGGCGGCTACACCTTC.

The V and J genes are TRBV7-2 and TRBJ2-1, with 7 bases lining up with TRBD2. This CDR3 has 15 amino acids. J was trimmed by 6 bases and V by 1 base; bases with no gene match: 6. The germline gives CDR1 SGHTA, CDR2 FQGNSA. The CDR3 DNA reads TGTGCCAGCAGCTTAGACGCGGGAGCGAGCAATGAGCAGTTCTTC. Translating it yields CASSLDAGASNEQFF.

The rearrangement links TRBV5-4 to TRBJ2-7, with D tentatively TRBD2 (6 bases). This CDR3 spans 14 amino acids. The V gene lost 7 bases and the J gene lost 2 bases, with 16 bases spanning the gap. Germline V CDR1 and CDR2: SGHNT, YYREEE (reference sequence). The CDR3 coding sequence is TGTGCCAGCGGTCGTGCGGGGATCGCCTACGAGCAGTACTTC. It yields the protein CASGRAGIAYEQYF.

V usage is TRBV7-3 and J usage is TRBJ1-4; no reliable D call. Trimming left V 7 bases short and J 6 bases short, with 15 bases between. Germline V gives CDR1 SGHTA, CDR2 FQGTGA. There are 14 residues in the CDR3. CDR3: CASTGRGTYEKLFF. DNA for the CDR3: TGTGCCAGCACTGGCCGGGGAACGTATGAAAAACTGTTTTTT.

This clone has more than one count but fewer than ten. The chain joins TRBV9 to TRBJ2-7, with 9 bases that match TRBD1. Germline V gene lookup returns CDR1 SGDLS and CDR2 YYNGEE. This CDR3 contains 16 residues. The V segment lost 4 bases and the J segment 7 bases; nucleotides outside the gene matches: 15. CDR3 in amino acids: CASSTGGTGLGGEQYF. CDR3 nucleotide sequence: TGTGCCAGCAGCACAGGTGGGACAGGGCTGGGGGGAGAGCAGTACTTC.

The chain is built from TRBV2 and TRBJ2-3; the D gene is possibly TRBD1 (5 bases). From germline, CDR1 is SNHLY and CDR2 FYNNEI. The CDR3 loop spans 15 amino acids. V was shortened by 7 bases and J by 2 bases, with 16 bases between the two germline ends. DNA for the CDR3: TGTGCCAGCAAAAAGTGGGGCGGTCCCACAGATACGCAGTATTTT. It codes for CASKKWGGPTDTQYF.

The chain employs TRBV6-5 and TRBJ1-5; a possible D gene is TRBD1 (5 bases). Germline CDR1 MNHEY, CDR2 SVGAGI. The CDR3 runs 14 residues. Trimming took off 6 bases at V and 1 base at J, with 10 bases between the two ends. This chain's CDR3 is CASRGRVSNQPQHF. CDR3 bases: TGTGCCAGCAGGGGCAGGGTCAGCAATCAGCCCCAGCATTTT.

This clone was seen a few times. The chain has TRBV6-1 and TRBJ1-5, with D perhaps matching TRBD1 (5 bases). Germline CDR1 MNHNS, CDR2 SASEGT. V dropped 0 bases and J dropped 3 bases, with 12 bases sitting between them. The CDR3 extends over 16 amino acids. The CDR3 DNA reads TGTGCCAGCAGTGAAGCGCTCCAGGGCTTCAATCAGCCCCAGCATTTT. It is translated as CASSEALQGFNQPQHF.

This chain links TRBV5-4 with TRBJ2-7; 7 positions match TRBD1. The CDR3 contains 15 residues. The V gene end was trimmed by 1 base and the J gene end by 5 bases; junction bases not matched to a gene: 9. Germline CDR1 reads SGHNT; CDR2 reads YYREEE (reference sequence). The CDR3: CASSLTGAGVNEQYF. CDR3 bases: TGTGCCAGCAGCTTGACAGGGGCAGGGGTTAACGAGCAGTACTTC.

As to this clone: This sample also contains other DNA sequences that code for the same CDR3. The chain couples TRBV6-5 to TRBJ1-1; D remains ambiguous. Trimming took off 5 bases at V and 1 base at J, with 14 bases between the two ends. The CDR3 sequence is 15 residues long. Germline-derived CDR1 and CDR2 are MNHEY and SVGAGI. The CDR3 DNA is TGTGCCAGCAGTCCAAACCGGGGTGGGAACACTGAAGCTTTCTTT. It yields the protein CASSPNRGGNTEAFF.

As DNA, the CDR3 is TGTGCCAGCCACCGGGACAGGGCCAATGAAAAACTGTTTTTT. Amino acid sequence: CASHRDRANEKLFF. This chain joins TRBV18 and TRBJ1-4; 9 positions agree with TRBD1. With 8 bases clipped from V and 5 bases from J, the junction kept 6 bases outside the gene matches. The germline CDR1 and CDR2 sequences are KGHSH and LQKENI. The CDR3 is 14 residues long. The entire variable domain, with the rest obtained from reference TRBV18 and TRBJ1-4, is as follows: NAGVMQNPRHLVRRRGQEARLRCSPMKGHSHVYWYRQLPEEGLKFMVYLQKENIIDESGMPKERFSAEFPKEGPSILRIQQVVRGDSAAYFCASHRDRANEKLFFGSGTQLSVL.

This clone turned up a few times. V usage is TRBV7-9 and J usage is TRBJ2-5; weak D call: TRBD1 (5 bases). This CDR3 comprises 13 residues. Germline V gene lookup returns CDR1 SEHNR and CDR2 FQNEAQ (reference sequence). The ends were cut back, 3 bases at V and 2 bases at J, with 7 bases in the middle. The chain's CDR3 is CASSFQGQETQYF. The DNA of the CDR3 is TGTGCCAGCAGCTTTCAGGGACAAGAGACCCAGTACTTC.

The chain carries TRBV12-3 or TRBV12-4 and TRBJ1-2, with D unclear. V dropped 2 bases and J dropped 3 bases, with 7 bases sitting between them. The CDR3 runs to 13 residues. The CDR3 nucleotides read TGTGCCAGCAGTTTATCGGGGTACTATGGCTACACCTTC. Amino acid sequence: CASSLSGYYGYTF.

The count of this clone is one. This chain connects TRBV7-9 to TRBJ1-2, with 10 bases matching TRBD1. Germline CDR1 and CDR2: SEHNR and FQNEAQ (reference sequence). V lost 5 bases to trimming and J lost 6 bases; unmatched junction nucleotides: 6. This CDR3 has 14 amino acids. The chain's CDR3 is CASSTRDRGDGYTF. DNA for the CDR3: TGTGCCAGCAGCACGCGGGACAGGGGAGATGGCTACACCTTC.

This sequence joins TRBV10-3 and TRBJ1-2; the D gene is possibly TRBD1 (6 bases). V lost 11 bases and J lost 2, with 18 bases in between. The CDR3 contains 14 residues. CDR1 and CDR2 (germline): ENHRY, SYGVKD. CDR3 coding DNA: TGTGCCTCCCGCCCCGGACAGCTCAACTATGGCTACACCTTC. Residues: CASRPGQLNYGYTF.

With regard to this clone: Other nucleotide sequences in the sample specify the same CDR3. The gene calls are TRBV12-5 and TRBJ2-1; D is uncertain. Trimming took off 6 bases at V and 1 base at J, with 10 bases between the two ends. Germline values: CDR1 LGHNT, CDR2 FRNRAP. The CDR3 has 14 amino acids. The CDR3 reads CASGRGGSYNEQFF. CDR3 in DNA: TGTGCTAGTGGACGCGGTGGATCCTACAATGAGCAGTTCTTC.

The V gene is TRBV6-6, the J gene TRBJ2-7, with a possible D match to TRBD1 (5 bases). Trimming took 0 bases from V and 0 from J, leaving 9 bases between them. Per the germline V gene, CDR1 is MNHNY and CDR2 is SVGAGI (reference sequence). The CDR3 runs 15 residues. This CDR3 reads CASSYSAGSSYEQYF. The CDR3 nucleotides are TGTGCCAGCAGTTACTCGGCAGGGTCCTCCTACGAGCAGTACTTC.

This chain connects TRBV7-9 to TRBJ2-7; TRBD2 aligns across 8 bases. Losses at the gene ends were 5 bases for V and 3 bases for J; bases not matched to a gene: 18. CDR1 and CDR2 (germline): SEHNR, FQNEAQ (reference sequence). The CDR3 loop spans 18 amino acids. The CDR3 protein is CASSPPFASAGDNYEQYF. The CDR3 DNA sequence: TGTGCCAGCAGCCCCCCTTTCGCCTCAGCGGGAGACAACTACGAGCAGTACTTC.

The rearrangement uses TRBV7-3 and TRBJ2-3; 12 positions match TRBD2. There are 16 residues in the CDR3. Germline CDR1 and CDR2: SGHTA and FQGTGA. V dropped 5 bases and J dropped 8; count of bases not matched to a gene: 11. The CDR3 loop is CASSPSSGGASVTQYF. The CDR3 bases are TGTGCCAGCAGCCCCTCTAGCGGGGGGGCCTCGGTTACGCAGTATTTT.

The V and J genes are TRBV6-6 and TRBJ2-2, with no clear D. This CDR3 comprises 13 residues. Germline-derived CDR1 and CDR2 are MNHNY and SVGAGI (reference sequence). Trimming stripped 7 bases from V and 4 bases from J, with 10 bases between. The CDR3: CASMGSGTGELFF. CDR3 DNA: TGTGCCAGCATGGGCAGTGGCACCGGGGAGCTGTTTTTT.

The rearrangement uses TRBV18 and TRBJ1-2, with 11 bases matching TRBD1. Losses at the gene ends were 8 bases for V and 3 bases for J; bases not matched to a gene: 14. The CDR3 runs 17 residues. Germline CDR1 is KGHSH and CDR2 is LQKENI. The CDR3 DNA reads TGTGCCAGCGCTTCCGGGACAGGGGGTATAAGGGACTATGGCTACACCTTC. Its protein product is CASASGTGGIRDYGYTF.

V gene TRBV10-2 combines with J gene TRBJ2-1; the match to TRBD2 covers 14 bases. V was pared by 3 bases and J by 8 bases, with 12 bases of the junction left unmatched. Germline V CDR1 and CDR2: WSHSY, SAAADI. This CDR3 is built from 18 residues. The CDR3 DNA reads TGCGCCAGCAGTGAATCGTGGACTAGCGGGGGGCCTAGGGATGAGCAGTTCTTC. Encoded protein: CASSESWTSGGPRDEQFF.

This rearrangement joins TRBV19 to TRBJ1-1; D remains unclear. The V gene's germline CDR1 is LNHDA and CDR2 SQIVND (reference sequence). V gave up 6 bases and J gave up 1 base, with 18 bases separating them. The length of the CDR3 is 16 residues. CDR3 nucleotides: TGTGCCAGTAGGAACCCGGGAAGAGGTGAGAACACTGAAGCTTTCTTT. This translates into CASRNPGRGENTEAFF.

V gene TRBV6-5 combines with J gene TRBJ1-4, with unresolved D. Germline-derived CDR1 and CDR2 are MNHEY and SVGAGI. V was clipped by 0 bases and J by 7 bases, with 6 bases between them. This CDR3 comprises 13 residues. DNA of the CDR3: TGTGCCAGCAGTTACTCCGCGGGTGAAAAACTGTTTTTT. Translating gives CASSYSAGEKLFF.

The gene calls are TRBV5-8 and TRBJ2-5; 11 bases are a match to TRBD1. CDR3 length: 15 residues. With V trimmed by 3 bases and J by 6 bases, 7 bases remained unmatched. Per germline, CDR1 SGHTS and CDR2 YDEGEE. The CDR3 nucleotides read TGTGCCAGCAGCTCAAAGGACAGGGGGCGTCAGACCCAGTACTTC. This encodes CASSSKDRGRQTQYF.

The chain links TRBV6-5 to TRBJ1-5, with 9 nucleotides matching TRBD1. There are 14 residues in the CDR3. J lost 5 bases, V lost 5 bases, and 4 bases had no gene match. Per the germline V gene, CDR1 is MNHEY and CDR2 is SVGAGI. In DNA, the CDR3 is TGTGCCAGCAGTCTAAGGACAGGGGATCAGCCCCAGCATTTT. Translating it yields CASSLRTGDQPQHF.

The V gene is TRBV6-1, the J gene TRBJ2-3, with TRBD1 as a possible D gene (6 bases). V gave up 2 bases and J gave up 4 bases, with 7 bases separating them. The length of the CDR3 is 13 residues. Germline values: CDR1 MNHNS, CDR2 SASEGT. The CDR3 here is CASSEPGADTQYF. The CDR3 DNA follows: TGTGCCAGCAGTGAACCAGGGGCAGATACGCAGTATTTT.

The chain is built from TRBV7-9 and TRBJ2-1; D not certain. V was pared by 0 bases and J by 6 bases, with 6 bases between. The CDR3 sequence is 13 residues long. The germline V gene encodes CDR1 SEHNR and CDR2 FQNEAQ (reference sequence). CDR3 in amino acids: CASSLAIANEQFF. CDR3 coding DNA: TGTGCCAGCAGCTTAGCGATAGCCAATGAGCAGTTCTTC.

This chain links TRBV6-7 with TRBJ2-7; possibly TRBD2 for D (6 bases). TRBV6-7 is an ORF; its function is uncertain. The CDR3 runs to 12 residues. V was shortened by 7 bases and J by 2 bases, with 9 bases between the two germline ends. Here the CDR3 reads CASTGGTYEQYF. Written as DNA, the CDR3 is TGTGCCAGCACCGGCGGGACCTACGAGCAGTACTTC.

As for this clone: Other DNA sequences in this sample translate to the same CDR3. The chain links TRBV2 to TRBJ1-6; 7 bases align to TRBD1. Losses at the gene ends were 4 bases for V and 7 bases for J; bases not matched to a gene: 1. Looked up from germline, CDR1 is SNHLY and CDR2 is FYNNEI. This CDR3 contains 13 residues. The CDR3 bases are TGTGCCAGCAGTGGACAGGGAAATTCACCCCTCCACTTT. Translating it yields CASSGQGNSPLHF.